Shown below are 13 T cell receptor beta chains from a single sample sequenced in a study of blood T cell repertoires in COVID-19. The table came from immunoSEQ multiplex PCR; TCRdb's copy has only in-frame clones and leaves some out. The sample lists a few hundred thousand clones, roughly 90% occurring once. The specimen sequenced was PBMCs or T cells enriched from blood (not recorded which). The receptors were gathered from a woman aged 25 to 39 who had been exposed to COVID-19.

The gene calls are TRBV7-2 and TRBJ2-7; 7 positions match TRBD1. Germline CDR1 and CDR2: SGHTA and FQGNSA. The CDR3 spans 14 residues. The V segment lost 3 bases and the J segment 4 bases; nucleotides outside the gene matches: 6. CDR3 bases: TGTGCCAGCAGCTTCGAGACAGGGATATACGAGCAGTACTTC. Protein: CASSFETGIYEQYF.

The V gene is TRBV10-1, the J gene TRBJ2-1; D not resolved. Germline CDR1 reads WNHNN; CDR2 reads SYGVQD (reference sequence). This CDR3 spans 15 amino acids. Trimming pared 0 bases from V and 8 bases from J, leaving 14 bases between. The CDR3 reads CASSESKAPRYEQFF. CDR3 in DNA: TGCGCCAGCAGTGAGTCGAAGGCCCCCAGGTATGAGCAGTTCTTC.

V is TRBV28 and J is TRBJ2-7; a weak D match, TRBD2 (6 bases). This CDR3 contains 15 residues. The ends were cut back, 2 bases at V and 6 bases at J, with 17 bases in the middle. CDR1 is MDHEN, CDR2 SYDVKM, per germline. In DNA, the CDR3 is TGTGCCAGCAGTTTAGTGCAGACCTTCGGGGGCGAGCAGTACTTC. Encoded protein: CASSLVQTFGGEQYF.

The chain links TRBV5-4 to TRBJ1-6; tentative D call: TRBD1 (5 bases). The germline V and J ends were trimmed by 4 bases and 9 bases, with 14 bases remaining between them. The CDR3 has 14 amino acids. Germline lookup yields CDR1 SGHNT and CDR2 YYREEE (reference sequence). The CDR3 sequence: CASSIQTEGSPLHF. CDR3 nucleotide sequence: TGTGCCAGCAGCATACAGACAGAAGGTTCACCCCTCCACTTT.

The CDR3 protein is CASSLGEGGSQPQHF. The CDR3 nucleotides read TGTGCCAGTAGCTTGGGCGAGGGAGGGTCCCAGCCCCAGCATTTT. The chain is built from TRBV19 and TRBJ1-5, with D unclear. CDR1 and CDR2 (germline): LNHDA, SQIVND (reference sequence). The CDR3 is 15 amino acids. V lost 6 bases and J lost 7, with 19 bases in between.

This clone showed up just a few times. The chain links TRBV6-1 to TRBJ1-2; TRBD1 matches 7 bases. Germline V lookup: CDR1 MNHNS, CDR2 SASEGT. The ends lost 1 base at V and 4 bases at J; junction bases unmatched: 12. This CDR3 has 17 residues. Written as DNA, the CDR3 is TGTGCCAGCAGTGAAGGGCAAAACAGGGGCTCTGGCTATGGCTACACCTTC. Translating gives CASSEGQNRGSGYGYTF.

The V gene is TRBV10-3, the J gene TRBJ2-7, with 13 bases aligning to TRBD2. This CDR3 contains 18 residues. From germline, CDR1 is ENHRY and CDR2 SYGVKD. The V and J ends lost 7 bases and 3 bases, in that order; junction bases with no gene match: 15. Written as DNA, the CDR3 is TGTGCCATCACCACCAGGACTAAGGGACTAGCGGGAAACTACGAGCAGTACTTC. This sequence encodes CAITTRTKGLAGNYEQYF.

The gene calls are TRBV25-1 and TRBJ2-5, with 8 bases identical to TRBD2. The CDR3 length is 16 residues. Germline V CDR1 and CDR2: MGHDK, SYGVNS. V was pared by 3 bases and J by 5 bases, with 11 bases of the junction left unmatched. The CDR3 nucleotides are TGTGCCAGCAGTGACTCCAGCGGGAGAAGGGTGGAGACCCAGTACTTC. This sequence encodes CASSDSSGRRVETQYF.

Here the CDR3 reads CASSILPGQLGAEAFF. For the CDR3, the DNA is TGTGCCAGTAGTATCCTCCCGGGACAGCTTGGCGCTGAAGCTTTCTTT. The genes are TRBV19 and TRBJ1-1; 7 nucleotides line up with TRBD1. Germline V lookup: CDR1 LNHDA, CDR2 SQIVND (reference sequence). This CDR3 has 16 amino acids. After removal of 3 bases from V and 6 bases from J, the junction contained 13 bases not matched to a gene. Full variable domain (missing parts from reference TRBV19 and TRBJ1-1): DGGITQSPKYLFRKEGQNVTLSCEQNLNHDAMYWYRQDPGQGLRLIYYSQIVNDFQKGDIAEGYSVSREKKESFPLTVTSAQKNPTAFYLCASSILPGQLGAEAFFGQGTRLTVV.

The DNA for the CDR3 is TGTGCCAGCACATACAGGGGGCGCGGGACTGAAGCTTTCTTT. Translating gives CASTYRGRGTEAFF. The chain combines TRBV21-1 with TRBJ1-1; the DNA was not used to check the table's D call, TRBD1. TRBV21-1 is termed a pseudogene. The CDR3 covers 14 residues.

This chain connects TRBV29-1 to TRBJ2-2, with D unresolved. Germline assignment: CDR1 SQVTM and CDR2 ANQGSEA. The CDR3 consists of 14 residues. V lost 1 base to trimming and J lost 13 bases, with 19 bases between them. The CDR3 DNA is TGCAGCGTTGAAGGCAGACTCACCCCGAATAGGCTGTTTTTT. Its protein product is CSVEGRLTPNRLFF.

This clone came up a few times. This sequence joins TRBV6-5 and TRBJ2-4, with 14 bases aligning to TRBD2. This CDR3 spans 14 amino acids. Trimming removed 10 bases from V and 15 bases from J; junction bases left unmatched: 14. The V gene's germline CDR1 is MNHEY and CDR2 SVGAGI. The CDR3 nucleotides are TGTGCCACCTACGGGACTAGCGGGAGTAGCCCTATGTACTTC. Protein sequence: CATYGTSGSSPMYF.

The chain carries TRBV29-1 and TRBJ2-5; the D gene is possibly TRBD1 (5 bases). This CDR3 has 13 amino acids. V shed 6 bases and J shed 1 base, with 12 bases lying between them. Germline V gene lookup returns CDR1 SQVTM and CDR2 ANQGSEA. In nucleotides, the CDR3 is TGCAGCGTCAACTCGGACACCCAAGAGACCCAGTACTTC. As protein: CSVNSDTQETQYF. Supplemented by reference TRBV29-1 and TRBJ2-5, the full variable domain reads SAVISQKPSRDICQRGTSLTIQCQVDSQVTMMFWYRQQPGQSLTLIATANQGSEATYESGFVIDKFPISRPNLTFSTLTVSNMSPEDSSIYLCSVNSDTQETQYFGPGTRLLVL.